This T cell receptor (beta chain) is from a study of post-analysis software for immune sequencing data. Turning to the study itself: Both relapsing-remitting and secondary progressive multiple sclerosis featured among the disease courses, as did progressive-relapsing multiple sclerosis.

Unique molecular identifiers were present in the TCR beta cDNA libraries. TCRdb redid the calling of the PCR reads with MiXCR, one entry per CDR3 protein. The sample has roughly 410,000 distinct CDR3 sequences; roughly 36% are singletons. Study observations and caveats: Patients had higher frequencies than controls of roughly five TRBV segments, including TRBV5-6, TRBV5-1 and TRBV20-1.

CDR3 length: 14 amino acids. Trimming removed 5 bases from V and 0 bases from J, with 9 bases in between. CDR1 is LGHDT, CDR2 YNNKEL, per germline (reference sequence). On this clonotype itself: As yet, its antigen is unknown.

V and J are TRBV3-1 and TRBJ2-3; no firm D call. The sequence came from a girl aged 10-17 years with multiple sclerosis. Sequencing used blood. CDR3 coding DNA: TGTGCCAGCAGCGAAATTTCTAGCACAGATACGCAGTATTTT. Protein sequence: CASSEISSTDTQYF.